These 4 T cell receptor beta chains came from one sample sequenced in a study of T cell responses to AZD1222 COVID-19 vaccine. Profiled with immunoSEQ multiplex PCR; TCRdb holds only in-frame clones, not every one. The table has approximately 120,000 clones, approximately 88% seen once. The specimen was peripheral blood, collected on day 0 of AZD1222 vaccination. The receptors were gathered from an adult in good health.

The J gene is TRBJ1-3, the V gene TRBV28; weak D call: TRBD1 (6 bases). This CDR3 comprises 14 residues. Trimming took 7 bases from V and 6 from J, leaving 16 bases between them. Germline lookup yields CDR1 MDHEN and CDR2 SYDVKM. Written as DNA, the CDR3 is TGTGCCAGCACCGAAAGGGGGGGAGAAAACACCATATATTTT. Its protein product is CASTERGGENTIYF.

The chain recombines TRBV7-3 with TRBJ2-7; unclear D gene. V lost 5 bases and J lost 5, with 16 bases in between. Germline lookup yields CDR1 SGHTA and CDR2 FQGTGA. The CDR3 totals 14 residues. The chain's CDR3 is CASSPDPTGNEQYF. The DNA of the CDR3 is TGTGCCAGCAGCCCCGACCCCACCGGAAACGAGCAGTACTTC.

The chain is built from TRBV13 and TRBJ2-2; no definite D call. V was trimmed by 5 bases and J by 4 bases, leaving 5 bases between them. This CDR3 comprises 12 residues. The germline V gene has CDR1 PRHDT and CDR2 FYEKMQ (reference sequence). The DNA of the CDR3 is TGTGCCAGCAGCCAATCCACCGGGGAGCTGTTTTTT. Translation: CASSQSTGELFF.

The chain carries TRBV6-6 and TRBJ2-5; 9 bases align to TRBD1. CDR1 MNHNY and CDR2 SVGAGI come from the germline V gene (reference sequence). The length of the CDR3 is 15 residues. J gave up 1 base and V 7 bases, and 7 bases lay outside the gene matches. In DNA form, the CDR3 reads TGTGCCAGCACCCTAGGACAGGGGTCCCAAGAGACCCAGTACTTC. It specifies CASTLGQGSQETQYF.